Shown below are 21 T cell receptor beta chains from a single sample sequenced in a study of T cells in Graves' hyperthyroidism and ophthalmopathy. The TCR beta CDR3 regions underwent amplification using RNA transcripts as the source. HTBI primers were the set used in a first-round RT-PCR of the TCR CDR3. MiXCR, run by TCRdb on the multiplex PCR reads, gives a single entry per CDR3 protein. The sample includes around 500,000 distinct CDR3 sequences, roughly a sixth seen only once; the top ten take approximately 32%. Sequenced: blood. All receptors come from a woman aged 25-40 years with Graves' ophthalmopathy.

This clonotype was seen repeatedly, ten times or more. The CDR3 reads CASSLSASDEQFF. In DNA, the CDR3 is TGTGCCAGCAGTTTATCGGCTAGCGATGAGCAGTTCTTC. The chain uses TRBV28 and TRBJ2-1; D is possibly TRBD2 (6 bases). The CDR3 is 13 amino acids. The germline V gene encodes CDR1 MDHEN and CDR2 SYDVKM. The V end was cut by 1 base, the J end by 8 bases, with 9 bases between.

This chain uses TRBV28 with TRBJ1-2, with D possibly matching TRBD1 (5 bases). The CDR3 length is 12 residues. V shed 7 bases and J shed 5 bases, with 11 bases lying between them. The germline CDR1 and CDR2 sequences are MDHEN and SYDVKM. CDR3 protein: CASNGGLYGYTF. The DNA for the CDR3 is TGTGCCAGCAACGGGGGACTATATGGCTACACCTTC.

At least ten counts were recorded for this clonotype. The rearrangement joins TRBV28 to TRBJ2-7; tentative D call: TRBD1 (6 bases). Trimming left V 4 bases short and J 2 bases short, with 15 bases between. CDR1 and CDR2 from the germline V gene are MDHEN and SYDVKM. The CDR3 loop spans 15 amino acids. In nucleotides, the CDR3 is TGTGCCAGCAGTTCCCATGGGGCAGGGGCCTACGAGCAGTACTTC. Residues: CASSSHGAGAYEQYF.

J is TRBJ1-1 and V is TRBV9; D perhaps matches TRBD1 (5 bases). The CDR3 sequence is 15 residues long. Trimming took off 1 base at V and 0 bases at J, with 10 bases between the two ends. From germline, CDR1 is SGDLS and CDR2 YYNGEE. The CDR3 nucleotides read TGTGCCAGCAGCGTACTGGACAACATGAACACTGAAGCTTTCTTT. Its translation: CASSVLDNMNTEAFF.

This clonotype was found a few times. The V and J genes are TRBV6-1 and TRBJ2-2, with TRBD2 matching over 7 bases. Looked up from germline, CDR1 is MNHNS and CDR2 is SASEGT. V dropped 6 bases and J dropped 5; count of bases not matched to a gene: 6. The CDR3 runs to 14 residues. The CDR3 spells CASSNSGVTGELFF. The CDR3 region has the DNA TGTGCCAGCAGCAACAGCGGGGTAACCGGGGAGCTGTTTTTT.

This clonotype was seen ten or more times. The rearrangement joins TRBV14 to TRBJ2-5; a possible D gene is TRBD2 (5 bases). The V and J ends lost 0 bases and 7 bases respectively, with 6 bases between them. The CDR3 totals 12 residues. The germline V gene has CDR1 SGHDN and CDR2 FVKESK. The CDR3 bases are TGTGCCAGCAGCCAAGAACGGGGGACCCAGTACTTC. Protein sequence: CASSQERGTQYF.

This chain links TRBV19 with TRBJ2-5; 8 nucleotides match TRBD1. Germline V gives CDR1 LNHDA, CDR2 SQIVND (reference sequence). This CDR3 is 16 amino acids long. The junction had 7 bases not matched to a gene; V was cut back by 2 bases and J by 2 bases. The CDR3 sequence: CASSIFPGQGQETQYF. CDR3 DNA sequence: TGTGCCAGTAGTATATTTCCTGGACAGGGTCAAGAGACCCAGTACTTC.

A word on this clonotype: This may stem from a read error, because a much larger clone lies one nucleotide away. The rearrangement joins TRBV20-1 to TRBJ2-7; D perhaps matches TRBD1 (5 bases). V lost 3 bases and J 3 bases, leaving 15 bases between the germline ends. Germline lookup yields CDR1 DFQATT and CDR2 SNEGSKA (reference sequence). The length of the CDR3 is 14 residues. As DNA, the CDR3 is TGCAGTGCTAGTCTTCTTGAGACAGACTACGAGCAGTACTTC. This encodes CSASLLETDYEQYF.

Points on this clonotype: A clone one base away is much larger, so this may be a read error. The V call is TRBV7-2, the J call TRBJ2-1; TRBD2 aligns across 7 bases. This CDR3 is 13 amino acids long. The junction had 7 bases not matched to a gene; V was cut back by 5 bases and J by 9 bases. Germline-derived CDR1 and CDR2 are SGHTA and FQGNSA. The CDR3 nucleotides read TGTGCCAGCAGCCAGAATGGGGAGGGTGAGCAGTTCTTC. Translation gives CASSQNGEGEQFF.

This clonotype was recorded only once. The J gene is TRBJ2-7, the V gene TRBV28; D unresolved. Trimming pared 11 bases from V and 5 bases from J, leaving 22 bases between. Germline V CDR1 and CDR2: MDHEN, SYDVKM. The CDR3 is made up of 14 amino acids. The CDR3 reads CASLRVGEINEQYF. In nucleotides, the CDR3 is TGTGCCTCCTTGAGAGTAGGAGAAATTAACGAGCAGTACTTC.

This clonotype was recorded many times. The chain couples TRBV28 to TRBJ1-5; TRBD1 aligns across 7 bases. The V segment lost 6 bases and the J segment 1 base; nucleotides outside the gene matches: 6. Germline loops: CDR1 MDHEN, CDR2 SYDVKM. The CDR3 extends over 15 amino acids. The CDR3: CASRNQGGSNQPQHF. The CDR3 DNA follows: TGTGCCAGCAGGAACCAGGGGGGAAGCAATCAGCCCCAGCATTTT.

This clonotype came up many times. The chain is built from TRBV2 and TRBJ1-6; TRBD1 agrees at 10 bases. The CDR3 loop spans 15 amino acids. V was clipped by 4 bases and J by 9 bases; unmatched bases: 6. Germline lookup yields CDR1 SNHLY and CDR2 FYNNEI. The CDR3 sequence is CASSVTTGGGSPLHF. The CDR3 DNA follows: TGTGCCAGCAGTGTAACGACAGGGGGCGGTTCACCCCTCCACTTT.

The V and J genes are TRBV27 and TRBJ2-3, with 9 positions matching TRBD1. With 9 bases clipped from V and 5 bases from J, the junction kept 9 bases outside the gene matches. The CDR3 length is 14 residues. Germline-derived CDR1 and CDR2 are MNHEY and SMNVEV (reference sequence). The CDR3 DNA follows: TGTGCCAGTTATTCCGGGACAGGGCAAGATACGCAGTATTTT. Translating gives CASYSGTGQDTQYF.

This clonotype was counted only a few times. The chain uses TRBV6-2 or TRBV6-3 and TRBJ1-6, with D hard to call. In germline, CDR1 is MNHEY, CDR2 SVGEGT. The germline V and J ends were trimmed by 4 bases and 9 bases, with 19 bases remaining between them. The CDR3 totals 16 residues. The CDR3 reads CASSSPAKGAGSPLHF. The CDR3 DNA is TGTGCCAGCAGTTCTCCGGCCAAGGGAGCCGGTTCACCCCTCCACTTT.

This clonotype was seen only a few times. The chain recombines TRBV29-1 with TRBJ2-2; D is uncertain. The germline V gene has CDR1 SQVTM and CDR2 ANQGSEA. The CDR3 is made up of 13 amino acids. V was pared by 7 bases and J by 3 bases, with 12 bases between. The CDR3 is CSARTWDTGELFF. CDR3 in DNA: TGCAGCGCCCGGACGTGGGACACCGGGGAGCTGTTTTTT.

This clonotype was detected only a few times. This sequence joins TRBV20-1 and TRBJ2-4, with 12 bases that match TRBD2. Germline trimming cut 2 bases from V and 6 bases from J; bases unmatched to any gene: 8. Per germline, CDR1 DFQATT and CDR2 SNEGSKA (reference sequence). This CDR3 region has 16 residues. The chain's CDR3 is CSARPLAGGRVNIQYF. The CDR3 nucleotides are TGCAGTGCTAGACCGCTAGCGGGAGGGCGGGTAAACATTCAGTACTTC.

The rearrangement joins TRBV30 to TRBJ2-2; tentative D call: TRBD2 (6 bases). With 3 bases removed from V and 4 bases from J, the gap between germline ends came to 12 bases. The V gene's germline CDR1 is GTSNPN and CDR2 SVGIG (reference sequence). CDR3 length: 14 residues. CDR3 coding DNA: TGTGCCTGGAGAGTTTACGGGGGCACCGGGGAGCTGTTTTTT. This codes for CAWRVYGGTGELFF. Combining the CDR3 with reference TRBV30 and TRBJ2-2 gives the whole variable domain SQTIHQWPATLVQPVGSPLSLECTVEGTSNPNLYWYRQAAGRGLQLLFYSVGIGQISSEVPQNLSASRPQDRQFILSSKKLLLSDSGFYLCAWRVYGGTGELFFGEGSRLTVL.

As to this clonotype: At one boundary the junction diverges from the germline segment, which might be a read error. V is TRBV4-2 and J is TRBJ1-4; D unclear. Germline assignment: CDR1 LGHNA and CDR2 YNFKEQ. The CDR3 runs to 14 residues. CDR3 bases: TGTGCCAGCAGCCAAGATCAAGCTAATGAAAAACCGTTTTTT. Encoded protein: CASSQDQANEKPFF.

This clonotype was detected many times. The CDR3 loop is CASTPGTGVREQYF. CDR3 coding DNA: TGTGCCAGCACCCCCGGGACAGGGGTGAGAGAGCAGTACTTC. This sequence joins TRBV7-9 and TRBJ2-7; TRBD1 aligns across 10 bases. Germline CDR1 reads SEHNR; CDR2 reads FQNEAQ (reference sequence). This CDR3 is 14 amino acids long. The trim removed 7 bases at V and 7 bases at J, leaving 10 bases unmatched.

This clonotype was counted many times. The V gene is TRBV2, the J gene TRBJ2-2; 15 positions match TRBD2. This CDR3 has 18 amino acids. The V gene end was trimmed by 6 bases and the J gene end by 4 bases; junction bases not matched to a gene: 9. The germline gives CDR1 SNHLY, CDR2 FYNNEI. The CDR3 here is CASSDGLAGGPITGELFF. The CDR3 nucleotides read TGTGCCAGCAGCGATGGACTAGCGGGAGGGCCGATCACCGGGGAGCTGTTTTTT.

Many counts were recorded for this clonotype. The V and J genes are TRBV7-3 and TRBJ2-7; 9 nucleotides align to TRBD1. This CDR3 comprises 15 residues. Germline CDR1 SGHTA, CDR2 FQGTGA. J lost 5 bases, V lost 5 bases, and 10 bases had no gene match. CDR3 sequence (DNA): TGTGCCAGCAGCCAACCCCGGGACAGGGTCAACGAGCAGTACTTC. It encodes CASSQPRDRVNEQYF.